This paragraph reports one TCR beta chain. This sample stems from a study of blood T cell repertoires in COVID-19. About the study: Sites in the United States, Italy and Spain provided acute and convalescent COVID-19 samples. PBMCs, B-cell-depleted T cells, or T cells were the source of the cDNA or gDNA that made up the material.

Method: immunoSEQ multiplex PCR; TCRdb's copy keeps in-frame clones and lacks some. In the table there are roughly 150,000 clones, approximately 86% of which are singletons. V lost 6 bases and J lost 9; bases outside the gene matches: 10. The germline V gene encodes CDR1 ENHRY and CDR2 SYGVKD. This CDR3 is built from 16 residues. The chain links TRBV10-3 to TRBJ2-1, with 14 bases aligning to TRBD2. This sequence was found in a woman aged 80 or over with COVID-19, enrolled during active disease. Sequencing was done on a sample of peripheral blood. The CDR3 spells CAIRANLGTSGGEQFF. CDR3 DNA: TGTGCCATCAGGGCAAACCTCGGGACTAGCGGGGGTGAGCAGTTCTTC.